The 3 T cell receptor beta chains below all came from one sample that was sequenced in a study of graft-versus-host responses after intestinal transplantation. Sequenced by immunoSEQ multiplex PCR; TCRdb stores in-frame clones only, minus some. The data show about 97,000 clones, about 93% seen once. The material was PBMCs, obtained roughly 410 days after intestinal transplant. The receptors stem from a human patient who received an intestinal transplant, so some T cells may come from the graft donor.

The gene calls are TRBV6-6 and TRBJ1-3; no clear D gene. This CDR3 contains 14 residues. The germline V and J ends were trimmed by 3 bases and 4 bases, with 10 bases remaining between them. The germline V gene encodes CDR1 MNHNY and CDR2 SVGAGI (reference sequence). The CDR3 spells CASSYGTPGNTIYF. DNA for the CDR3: TGTGCCAGCAGTTATGGTACACCCGGAAACACCATATATTTT.

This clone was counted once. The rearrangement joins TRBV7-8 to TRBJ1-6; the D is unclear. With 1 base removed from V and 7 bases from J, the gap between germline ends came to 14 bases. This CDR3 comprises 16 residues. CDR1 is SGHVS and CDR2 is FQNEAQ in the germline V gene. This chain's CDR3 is CASSLVAGVKNSPLHF. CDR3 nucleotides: TGTGCCAGCAGCTTAGTTGCTGGGGTCAAGAATTCACCCCTCCACTTT. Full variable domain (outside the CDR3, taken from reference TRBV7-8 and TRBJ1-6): GAGVSQSPRYKVAKRGQDVALRCDPISGHVSLFWYQQALGQGPEFLTYFQNEAQLDKSGLPSDRFFAERPEGSVSTLKIQRTQQEDSAVYLCASSLVAGVKNSPLHFGNGTRLTVT.

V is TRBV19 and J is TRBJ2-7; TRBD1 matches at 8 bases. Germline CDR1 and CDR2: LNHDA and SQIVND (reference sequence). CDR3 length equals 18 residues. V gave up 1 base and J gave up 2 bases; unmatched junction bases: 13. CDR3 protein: CASSIGYIDRGGPYEQYF. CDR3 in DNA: TGTGCCAGTAGTATAGGCTATATCGACAGGGGAGGACCCTACGAGCAGTACTTC.